One and the same sample provided the 8 T cell receptor beta chains below, sequenced in a study of regulatory T cells in long-lasting Graves disease. Time point meaning: newly diagnosed GD, antithyroid drugs for less than 3 months. PBMCs were the source of the RNA used for TCR sequencing. In building TCR beta libraries, iRepertoire HTBI primers were used together with Arm-PCR of CDR3 regions. One entry per CDR3 protein results from TCRdb running MiXCR on the multiplex PCR reads. Seen here are around 230,000 distinct CDR3 sequences, about a sixth observed once, and the top ten hold roughly 23%. The sequencing used peripheral blood mononuclear cells (PBMCs), collected at new diagnosis, from a patient treated with antithyroid drugs. These receptors originate from a female donor with Graves disease.

This chain uses TRBV6-2 or TRBV6-3 with TRBJ2-3; TRBD2 matches at 11 bases. The trim removed 2 bases at V and 5 bases at J, leaving 3 bases unmatched. The CDR3 spans 15 residues. Germline-derived CDR1 and CDR2 are MNHEY and SVGEGT. The CDR3 sequence is CASSYRGTSGDTQYF. The CDR3 DNA sequence: TGTGCCAGCAGTTACAGGGGGACTAGCGGAGATACGCAGTATTTT.

This clonotype was observed a handful of times. This may be a read error: a much more frequent sequence differs by one nucleotide. This chain uses TRBV28 with TRBJ2-7; D might be TRBD1 or TRBD2, each matching 6 bases. CDR3 length equals 16 residues. The V gene's germline CDR1 is MDHEN and CDR2 SYDVKM. CDR3 protein: CASSSPGAGASYGQYF. CDR3 bases: TGTGCCAGCAGTTCCCCGGGGGCAGGCGCTTCCTACGGGCAGTACTTC.

This clonotype was found many times. The chain carries TRBV7-8 and TRBJ1-4; the match to TRBD1 covers 8 bases. The ends lost 2 bases at V and 8 bases at J; junction bases unmatched: 4. This CDR3 is 14 amino acids long. Per germline, CDR1 SGHVS and CDR2 FQNEAQ. CDR3 DNA: TGTGCCAGCAGCTTACGACAGGGGCGGGAAAAACTGTTTTTT. It encodes CASSLRQGREKLFF.

This clonotype was counted at least ten times. The chain links TRBV10-2 to TRBJ2-1; 12 bases map to TRBD2. V gave up 3 bases and J gave up 9 bases; unmatched junction bases: 12. Looked up from germline, CDR1 is WSHSY and CDR2 is SAAADI. CDR3 size: 17 residues. The CDR3 is CASSDRASGRAGAEQFF. The DNA of the CDR3 is TGCGCCAGCAGTGATCGGGCTAGCGGGAGGGCCGGGGCTGAGCAGTTCTTC.

This clonotype has only a few counts. The chain is built from TRBV5-4 and TRBJ2-7; D is ambiguous. This CDR3 has 14 residues. The V end was cut by 4 bases, the J end by 6 bases, with 17 bases between. CDR1 is SGHNT and CDR2 is YYREEE in the germline V gene (reference sequence). The CDR3 DNA follows: TGTGCCAGCAGCCTTTACTCTCAATCGACCGAGCAGTACTTC. It is translated as CASSLYSQSTEQYF.

The rearrangement joins TRBV27 to TRBJ1-1, with 12 bases that match TRBD1. CDR1 is MNHEY, CDR2 SMNVEV, per germline (reference sequence). The V gene end was trimmed by 4 bases and the J gene end by 3 bases; junction bases not matched to a gene: 3. The CDR3 has 15 residues. The CDR3 nucleotides read TGTGCCAGCAGTTACGGGACAGGGGGCGACACTGAAGCTTTCTTT. This codes for CASSYGTGGDTEAFF.

Turning to this clonotype: A junction boundary mismatches the germline segment, possibly from a read error. The chain couples TRBV15 to TRBJ2-7; D perhaps matches TRBD1 (5 bases). Germline CDR1 LNHNV, CDR2 YYDKDF (reference sequence). This CDR3 comprises 13 residues. CDR3 sequence: CTTSNRQNYEQYF. Here the CDR3 DNA reads TGTACCACCAGCAACCGACAGAACTACGAGCAGTACTTC. The variable domain in full, completed from reference TRBV15 and TRBJ2-7, reads DAMVIQNPRYQVTQFGKPVTLSCSQTLNHNVMYWYQQKSSQAPKLLFHYYDKDFNNEADTPDNFQSRRPNTSFCFLDIRSPGLGDTAMYLCTTSNRQNYEQYFGPGTRLTVT.

This clonotype was picked up many times. J is TRBJ1-1 and V is TRBV30; 9 positions agree with TRBD1. Losses at the gene ends were 4 bases for V and 2 bases for J; bases not matched to a gene: 8. This CDR3 comprises 15 residues. Germline CDR1 GTSNPN, CDR2 SVGIG (reference sequence). CDR3 sequence reads: CAWTGQGSFNTEAFF. The CDR3 DNA is TGTGCCTGGACGGGACAGGGTAGTTTCAACACTGAAGCTTTCTTT.